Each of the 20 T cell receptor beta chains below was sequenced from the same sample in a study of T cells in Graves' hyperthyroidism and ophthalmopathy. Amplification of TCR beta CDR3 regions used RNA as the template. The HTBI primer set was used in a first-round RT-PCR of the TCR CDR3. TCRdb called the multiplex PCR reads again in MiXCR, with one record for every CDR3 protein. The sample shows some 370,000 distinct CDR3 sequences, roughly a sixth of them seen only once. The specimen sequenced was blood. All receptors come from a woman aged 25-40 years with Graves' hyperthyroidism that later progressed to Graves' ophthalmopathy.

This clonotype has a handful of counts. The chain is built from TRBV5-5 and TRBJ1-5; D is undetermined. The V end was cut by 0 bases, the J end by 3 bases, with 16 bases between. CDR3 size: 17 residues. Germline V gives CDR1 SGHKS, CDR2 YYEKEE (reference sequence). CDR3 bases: TGTGCCAGCAGCTTGGGGGTAGGGCAGGAGTACAATCAGCCCCAGCATTTT. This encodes CASSLGVGQEYNQPQHF.

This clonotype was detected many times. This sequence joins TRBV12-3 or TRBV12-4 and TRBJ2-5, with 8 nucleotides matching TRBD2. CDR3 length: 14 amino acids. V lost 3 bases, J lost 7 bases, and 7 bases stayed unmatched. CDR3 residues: CASSFREGRLTQYF. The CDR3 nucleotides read TGTGCCAGCAGTTTTCGGGAGGGGCGGTTGACCCAGTACTTC.

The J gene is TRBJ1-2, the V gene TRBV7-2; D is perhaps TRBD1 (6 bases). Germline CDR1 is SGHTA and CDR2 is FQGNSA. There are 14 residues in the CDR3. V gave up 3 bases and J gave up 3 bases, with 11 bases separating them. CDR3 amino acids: CASSFGAGDYGYTF. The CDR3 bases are TGTGCCAGCAGCTTTGGAGCAGGGGACTATGGCTACACCTTC.

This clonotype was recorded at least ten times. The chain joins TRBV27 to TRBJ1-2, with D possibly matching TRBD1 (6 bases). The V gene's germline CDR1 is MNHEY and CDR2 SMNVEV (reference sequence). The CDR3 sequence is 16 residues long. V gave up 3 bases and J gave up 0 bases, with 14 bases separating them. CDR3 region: CASSFSQGRPNYGYTF. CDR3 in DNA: TGTGCCAGCAGTTTTAGTCAGGGGCGCCCTAACTATGGCTACACCTTC.

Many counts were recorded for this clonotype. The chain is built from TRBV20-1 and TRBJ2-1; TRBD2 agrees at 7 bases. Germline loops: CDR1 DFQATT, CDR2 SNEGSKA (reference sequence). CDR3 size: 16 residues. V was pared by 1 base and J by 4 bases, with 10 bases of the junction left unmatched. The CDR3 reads CSARGLMASGYNEQFF. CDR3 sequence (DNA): TGCAGTGCTAGAGGATTAATGGCTAGCGGTTACAATGAGCAGTTCTTC.

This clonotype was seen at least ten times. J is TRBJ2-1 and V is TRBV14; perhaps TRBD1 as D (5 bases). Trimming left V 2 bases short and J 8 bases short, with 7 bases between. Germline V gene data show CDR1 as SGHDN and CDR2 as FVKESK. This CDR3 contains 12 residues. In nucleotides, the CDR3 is TGTGCCAGCAGCCAATGGGGCTATGAGCAGTTCTTC. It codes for CASSQWGYEQFF.

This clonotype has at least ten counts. CDR3 sequence reads: CASRTDRGASYNEQFF. The CDR3 region has the DNA TGTGCCAGCAGAACCGACAGGGGGGCTAGCTACAATGAGCAGTTCTTC. The V and J genes are TRBV12-3 or TRBV12-4 and TRBJ2-1; 9 bases agree with TRBD1. The V gene end was trimmed by 6 bases and the J gene end by 3 bases; junction bases not matched to a gene: 9. This CDR3 comprises 16 residues.

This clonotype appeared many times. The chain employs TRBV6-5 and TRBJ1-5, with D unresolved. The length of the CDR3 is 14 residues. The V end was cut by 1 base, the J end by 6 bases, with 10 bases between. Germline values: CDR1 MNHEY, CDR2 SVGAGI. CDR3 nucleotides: TGTGCCAGCAGTTACTACGACGGTTCTCAGCCCCAGCATTTT. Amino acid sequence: CASSYYDGSQPQHF.

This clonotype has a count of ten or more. The CDR3 reads CASSVRTGSYEQYF. In DNA form, the CDR3 reads TGTGCCAGCAGTGTTAGAACAGGGTCCTACGAGCAGTACTTC. The chain uses TRBV6-1 and TRBJ2-7; D perhaps matches TRBD1 (6 bases). The CDR3 has 14 residues. V was clipped by 4 bases and J by 1 base, with 11 bases between them. The germline CDR1 and CDR2 sequences are MNHNS and SASEGT.

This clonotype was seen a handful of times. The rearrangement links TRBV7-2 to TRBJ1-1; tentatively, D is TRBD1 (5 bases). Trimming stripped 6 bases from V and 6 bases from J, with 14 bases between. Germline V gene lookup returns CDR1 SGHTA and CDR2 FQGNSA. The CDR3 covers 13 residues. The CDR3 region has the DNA TGTGCCAGCAGTCCCGGGGCTAGATCTGAAGCTTTCTTT. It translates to CASSPGARSEAFF. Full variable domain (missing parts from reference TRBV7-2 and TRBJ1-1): GAGVSQSPSNKVTEKGKDVELRCDPISGHTALYWYRQSLGQGLEFLIYFQGNSAPDKSGLPSDRFSAERTGGSVSTLTIQRTQQEDSAVYLCASSPGARSEAFFGQGTRLTVV.

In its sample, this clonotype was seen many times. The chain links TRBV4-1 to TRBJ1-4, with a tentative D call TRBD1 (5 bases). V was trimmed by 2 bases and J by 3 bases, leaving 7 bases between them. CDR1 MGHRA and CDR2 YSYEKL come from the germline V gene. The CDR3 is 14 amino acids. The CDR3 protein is CASSQRGSNEKLFF. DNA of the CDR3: TGCGCCAGCAGCCAAAGGGGCTCTAATGAAAAACTGTTTTTT.

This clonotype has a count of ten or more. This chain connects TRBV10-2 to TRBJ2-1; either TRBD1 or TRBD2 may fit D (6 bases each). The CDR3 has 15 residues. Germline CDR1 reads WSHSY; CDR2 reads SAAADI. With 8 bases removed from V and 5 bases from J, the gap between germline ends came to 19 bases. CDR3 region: CASGGGTGRNNEQFF. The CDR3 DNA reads TGCGCCAGCGGGGGCGGGACCGGGAGAAACAATGAGCAGTTCTTC.

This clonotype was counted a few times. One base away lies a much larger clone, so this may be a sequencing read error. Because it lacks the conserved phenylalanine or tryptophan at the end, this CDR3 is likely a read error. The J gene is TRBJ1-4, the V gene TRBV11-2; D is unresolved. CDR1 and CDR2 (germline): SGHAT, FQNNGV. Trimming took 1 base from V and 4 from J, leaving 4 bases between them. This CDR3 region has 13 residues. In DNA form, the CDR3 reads TGTGCCAGCAGCTTAGCGAGTAATGAAAAACTGTTTCTT. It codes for CASSLASNEKLFL.

The DNA of the CDR3 is TGTGCCAGCTCATACGGCTCCTACAATGAGCAGTTCTTC. Amino acid sequence: CASSYGSYNEQFF. The V and J genes are TRBV9 and TRBJ2-1; D remains ambiguous. The germline V gene has CDR1 SGDLS and CDR2 YYNGEE. V shed 7 bases and J shed 0 bases, with 8 bases lying between them. The CDR3 runs 13 residues.

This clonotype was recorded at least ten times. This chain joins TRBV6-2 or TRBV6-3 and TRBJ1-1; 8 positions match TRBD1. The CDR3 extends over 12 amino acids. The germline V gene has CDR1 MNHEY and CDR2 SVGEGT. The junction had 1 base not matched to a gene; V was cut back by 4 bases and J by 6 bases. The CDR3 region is CASSWTGPEAFF. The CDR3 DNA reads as TGTGCCAGCAGTTGGACAGGGCCTGAAGCTTTCTTT.

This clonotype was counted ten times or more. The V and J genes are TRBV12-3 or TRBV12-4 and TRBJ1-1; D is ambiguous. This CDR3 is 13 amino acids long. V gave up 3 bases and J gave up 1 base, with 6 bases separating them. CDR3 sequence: CASSFEGNTEAFF. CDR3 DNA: TGTGCCAGCAGTTTTGAGGGGAACACTGAAGCTTTCTTT.

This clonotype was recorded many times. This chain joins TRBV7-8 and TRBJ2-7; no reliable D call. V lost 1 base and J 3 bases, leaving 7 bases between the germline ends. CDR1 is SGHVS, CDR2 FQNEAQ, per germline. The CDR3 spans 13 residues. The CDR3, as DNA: TGTGCCAGCAGCTTAGGCCTAGACTACGAGCAGTACTTC. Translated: CASSLGLDYEQYF.

This CDR3 is CSATWEMNTEAFF. For the CDR3, the DNA is TGCAGTGCTACTTGGGAAATGAACACTGAAGCTTTCTTT. This chain links TRBV20-1 with TRBJ1-1; D is unclear. The V end was cut by 4 bases, the J end by 0 bases, with 9 bases between. This CDR3 contains 13 residues. Germline V gene data show CDR1 as DFQATT and CDR2 as SNEGSKA (reference sequence).

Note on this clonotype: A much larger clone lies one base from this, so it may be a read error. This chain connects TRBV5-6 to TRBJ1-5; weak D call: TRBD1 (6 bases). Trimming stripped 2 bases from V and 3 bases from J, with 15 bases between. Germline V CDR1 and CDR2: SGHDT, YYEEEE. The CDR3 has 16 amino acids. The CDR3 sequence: CASSFGAGVYNQPQHF. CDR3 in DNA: TGTGCCAGCAGCTTTGGGGCAGGGGTATACAATCAGCCCCAGCATTTT.

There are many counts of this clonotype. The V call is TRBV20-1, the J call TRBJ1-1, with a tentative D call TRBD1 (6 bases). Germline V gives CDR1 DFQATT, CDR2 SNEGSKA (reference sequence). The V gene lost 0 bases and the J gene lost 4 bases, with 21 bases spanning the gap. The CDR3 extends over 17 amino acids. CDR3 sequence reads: CSARDSRGAEGGTEAFF. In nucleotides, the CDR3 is TGCAGTGCTAGAGATAGCCGGGGGGCAGAAGGGGGCACTGAAGCTTTCTTT.